This is a list of T cell receptor beta chains from one sample in a study of blood T cells in healthy people across ages. TCRdb re-called the 5' RACE reads through MiXCR, storing one row per CDR3 protein. The sample contains about 780,000 distinct CDR3 sequences, roughly 46% of which appear only once. The sequenced sample was blood. All receptors derive from an elderly man in good health. CDR3s include the opening cysteine and the closing phenylalanine or tryptophan. Each record gives: J gene, V gene, clone size, D gene, CDR3 DNA, CDR3 protein. D genes are given only for firm matches. The size entry is marked missing in some rows and otherwise reads once, few, many or a size class.

TRBJ2-1 TRBV7-2 many NA TGTGCCAGCAGCTTACGGGGGCTAGTGGGGATCAATGAGCAGTTCTTC CASSLRGLVGINEQFF
TRBJ1-3 TRBV3-1 few NA TGTGCCAGCAGCCAAGAGGGCTCTGGAAACACCATATATTTT CASSQEGSGNTIYF
TRBJ2-2 TRBV10-3 NA NA TGTGCCATCAGTGCCGGACAGCCATCCACCGGGGAGCTGTTTTTT CAISAGQPSTGELFF
TRBJ2-1 TRBV7-9 NA TRBD2 TGTGCCAGCAGCCCGGACAGTGGCGGGAGGGCAGTTGAGCAGTTCTTC CASSPDSGGRAVEQFF
TRBJ2-3 TRBV5-1 NA NA TGCGCCAGCGCCATACACAGGGATTCCACAGATACGCAGTATTTT CASAIHRDSTDTQYF
TRBJ2-1 TRBV20-1 NA TRBD2 TGCAGTGCTAGAGGAAATAGCGGGGGGGCTTGGGAGCAGTTCTTC CSARGNSGGAWEQFF
TRBJ1-2 TRBV20-1 many NA TGCAGTGCTACTGCAGGGTTAGGCTACACCTTC CSATAGLGYTF
TRBJ2-3 TRBV9 NA NA TGTGCCAGCAGCGTAGGAATCGGGACTAGCACAGATACGCAGTATTTT CASSVGIGTSTDTQYF
TRBJ2-5 TRBV5-1 NA NA TGCGCCAGCAGCCCCCAGGTGGGGGACCAAGAGACCCAGTACTTC CASSPQVGDQETQYF
TRBJ2-7 TRBV4-1 NA NA TGCGCCAGCAGCCACCACAATGAGCAGTACTTC CASSHHNEQYF
TRBJ1-2 TRBV6-2/TRBV6-3 few TRBD1 TGTGCCAGCAGGAGATCGGGACAGGGCGACTACACCTTC CASRRSGQGDYTF
TRBJ2-7 TRBV20-1 many TRBD1 TGCAGCGCTGGGACAGGGGGTTCCTACGAGCAGTACTTC CSAGTGGSYEQYF
TRBJ2-3 TRBV7-7 NA TRBD1 TGTGCTAGCAGCCCTCTTCCTACAGGGGGAGTCTCAGATACGCAGTATTTT CASSPLPTGGVSDTQYF
TRBJ2-2 TRBV29-1 NA TRBD2 TGCAGCGTTGAAATCGAGCGGGGCGGAGCCAACACCGGGGAGCTGTTTTTT CSVEIERGGANTGELFF
TRBJ1-1 TRBV7-2 NA NA TGTGCCAGCAGCTCCCGGTTTACAGGGCCGAACACTGAAGCTTTCTTT CASSSRFTGPNTEAFF
TRBJ2-5 TRBV7-2 NA TRBD1 TGTGCCAGCAGCTTAGGTACTGGACAGGGTCGAGAGACCCAGTACTTC CASSLGTGQGRETQYF
TRBJ2-7 TRBV27 NA TRBD2 TGTGCCAGCAGTTTTCAGCGGGACTCCTCCTACGAGCAGTACTTC CASSFQRDSSYEQYF
TRBJ2-5 TRBV7-2 NA TRBD2 TGTGCCAGCAGCCTTAGCGGGACTCGGGAAGAGACCCAGTACTTC CASSLSGTREETQYF
TRBJ1-1 TRBV2 NA TRBD1 TGTGCCAGCAGCCGGGACAGGGGGCAAGGGAACACTGAAGCTTTCTTT CASSRDRGQGNTEAFF
TRBJ2-5 TRBV20-1 NA TRBD1 TGCAGTGCTAGACCATCGGGGGCAGGGGGCCGGGAGACCCAGTACTTC CSARPSGAGGRETQYF
TRBJ2-1 TRBV7-2 NA TRBD1 TGTGCCAGCAGCACCGACAGGGGGGGGCACAATGAGCAGTTCTTC CASSTDRGGHNEQFF
TRBJ1-2 TRBV6-1 NA NA TGTGCCAGCAGTGAAGCGGGCAGTACTAACTATGGCTACACCTTC CASSEAGSTNYGYTF